The present T cell receptor beta chain was sequenced within a study of blood T cell repertoires in COVID-19. Across the study: The origin of the acute and convalescent COVID-19 samples was the United States, Italy and Spain. Sources were T cells, B-cell-depleted T cells, or PBMCs; the material itself was cDNA or gDNA.

In the original processing: Nucleated cell number was recorded as an estimate derived from reference gene primer amplification. Some clones are missing from TCRdb's copy, which holds only in-frame ones; the method was immunoSEQ multiplex PCR. V, J and clone size are taken as reported in that table, and D and trimming were inferred from the DNA itself. The repertoire has about 260,000 clones, 85% to 90% of them found once; the top ten carry more than 4.5%. J was trimmed by 6 bases and V by 6 bases; bases with no gene match: 10. This CDR3 has 15 residues. Germline loops: CDR1 ENHRY, CDR2 SYGVKD. The chain links TRBV10-3 to TRBJ2-1; TRBD1 aligns across 8 bases. Source material: peripheral blood. The sequence was collected from a woman aged 55-70 years with COVID-19, enrolled during active disease. This CDR3 reads CAIRPQGAETNEQFF. CDR3 nucleotide sequence: TGTGCCATCAGACCCCAGGGGGCGGAGACCAATGAGCAGTTCTTC.